Sequencing of this T cell receptor (beta chain) was carried out in a study of blood T cell repertoires in COVID-19. Study-wide background: The United States, Italy and Spain were the sources of the acute and convalescent COVID-19 samples. PBMCs, B-cell-depleted T cells, or T cells were the source of the cDNA or gDNA that made up the material.

Sequencing used immunoSEQ multiplex PCR; TCRdb keeps in-frame clones, though not all of them. The table records around 480,000 clones, approximately 88% of them present only once. The J segment lost 5 bases and the V segment lost 8 bases, leaving 3 bases of the junction unmatched. The CDR3 runs 13 residues. CDR1 and CDR2 from the germline V gene are MNHEY and SMNVEV (reference sequence). In Seattle, patients joined the study during active infection and were tracked longitudinally. The table lists this clone with a count of one. The sample consisted of peripheral blood. The receptor was derived from a woman aged 50 to 65 with COVID-19, enrolled during active disease. The V and J genes are TRBV27 and TRBJ1-3, with 10 nucleotides matching TRBD1. CDR3 in DNA: TGTGCCAGCGTGGACAGGGGGAGAAACACCATATATTTT. Protein product: CASVDRGRNTIYF.